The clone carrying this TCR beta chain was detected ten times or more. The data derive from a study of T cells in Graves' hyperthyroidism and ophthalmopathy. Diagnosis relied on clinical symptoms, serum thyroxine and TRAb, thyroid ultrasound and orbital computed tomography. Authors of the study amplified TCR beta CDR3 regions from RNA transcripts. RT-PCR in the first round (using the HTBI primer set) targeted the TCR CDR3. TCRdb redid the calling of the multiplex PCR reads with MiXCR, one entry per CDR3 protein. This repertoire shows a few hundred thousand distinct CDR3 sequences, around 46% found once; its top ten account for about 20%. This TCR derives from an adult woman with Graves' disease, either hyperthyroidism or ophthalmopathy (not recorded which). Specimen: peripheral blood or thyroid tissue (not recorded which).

The CDR3 DNA follows: TGTGCCAGCAGTGAAGAGGGGGGGGGTTCCTACGAGCAGTACTTC. Protein: CASSEEGGGSYEQYF. The chain joins TRBV2 to TRBJ2-7; TRBD2 is a possible D gene (7 bases). The ends were cut back, 1 base at V and 1 base at J, with 11 bases in the middle. The CDR3 length is 15 residues. CDR1 is SNHLY and CDR2 is FYNNEI in the germline V gene.